The rows below give T cell receptor beta chains drawn from one sample of a study of blood T cell repertoires in COVID-19. Profiled with immunoSEQ multiplex PCR; TCRdb holds only in-frame clones, not every one. Of some 80,000 clones in the sample, approximately 87% were seen once. The sample was peripheral blood. Every receptor here comes from a human donor in a cohort sampled during active COVID-19. The CDR3 runs from the conserved cysteine through the conserved F or W. The D gene is left open where the match is weak. Part of the rows lack a size; the others show once, few, many or a class for expanded clones.

d_call	v_call	j_call	clone_size	cdr3_aa	cdr3_nt
NA	TRBV5-4	TRBJ2-2	NA	CASSLMGLANTGELFF	TGTGCCAGCAGCTTAATGGGACTCGCGAACACCGGGGAGCTGTTTTTT
TRBD2	TRBV7-2	TRBJ2-1	NA	CASRLTSGSHDEQFF	TGTGCCAGCAGACTTACTAGCGGGAGTCACGATGAGCAGTTCTTC
TRBD1	TRBV14	TRBJ2-5	NA	CASSPRQGAFETQYF	TGTGCCAGCAGCCCCCGACAGGGGGCCTTCGAGACCCAGTACTTC
NA	TRBV7-2	TRBJ2-1	NA	CASSLGTRNNEQFF	TGTGCCAGCAGCTTAGGGACTCGTAACAATGAGCAGTTCTTC
TRBD2	TRBV29-1	TRBJ2-3	NA	CSASHGTSSADTQYF	TGCAGCGCGAGCCACGGGACTAGCAGTGCGGATACGCAGTATTTT
TRBD1	TRBV19	TRBJ1-1	NA	CASSIGRTGKAFF	TGTGCCAGTAGTATAGGGAGGACAGGTAAAGCTTTCTTT
TRBD1	TRBV4-3	TRBJ1-6	NA	CASSQDQGDSPLHF	TGCGCCAGCAGCCAAGATCAGGGGGATTCACCCCTCCACTTT
TRBD2	TRBV7-2	TRBJ2-1	once	CASSSRGGLAGSYNEQFF	TGTGCCAGCAGCTCTCGGGGGGGACTAGCGGGCTCTTACAATGAGCAGTTCTTC
TRBD1	TRBV6-5	TRBJ2-3	NA	CASSYNRGTDTQYF	TGTGCCAGCAGTTACAACAGGGGGACAGATACGCAGTATTTT
TRBD2	TRBV30	TRBJ2-7	once	CAWNPGTSGSYEQYF	TGTGCCTGGAACCCCGGGACTAGCGGATCCTACGAGCAGTACTTC
NA	TRBV30	TRBJ1-3	NA	CAWSVAGFRNTIYF	TGTGCCTGGAGTGTAGCGGGGTTTAGAAACACCATATATTTT
NA	TRBV9	TRBJ1-5	NA	CASSVAGDGNQPQHF	TGTGCCAGCAGCGTAGCCGGGGATGGCAATCAGCCCCAGCATTTT
NA	TRBV12-3/TRBV12-4	TRBJ1-5	NA	CASTGRGQPQHF	TGTGCCAGCACGGGGAGAGGACAGCCCCAGCATTTT
NA	TRBV30	TRBJ2-7	NA	CAWTSSGLHPQSYEQYF	TGTGCCTGGACGAGTAGCGGTTTACATCCCCAATCCTACGAGCAGTACTTC
TRBD2	TRBV10-3	TRBJ2-1	NA	CAISESGGGDYNEQFF	TGTGCCATCAGTGAGTCTGGCGGGGGAGATTACAATGAGCAGTTCTTC
NA	TRBV21-1	TRBJ2-7	once	CASSKAATSGAIYEKQYF	TGTGCCAGCAGCAAAGCGGCGACTAGCGGGGCTATCTACGAGAAGCAGTACTTC
NA	TRBV19	TRBJ1-2	NA	CASISTWGHLNYGYTF	TGTGCCAGTATTTCGACGTGGGGACACCTTAACTATGGCTACACCTTC
TRBD2	TRBV9	TRBJ2-1	NA	CASSLTSGGVSYNEQFF	TGTGCCAGCAGCTTGACTAGCGGGGGAGTCTCCTACAATGAGCAGTTCTTC
NA	TRBV19	TRBJ2-7	once	CASSIGAVDEQYF	TGTGCCAGTAGTATTGGGGCCGTGGACGAGCAGTACTTC
TRBD1	TRBV27	TRBJ1-2	NA	CASSTRRQGTNYGYTF	TGTGCCAGCAGTACGCGTAGACAGGGTACTAACTATGGCTACACCTTC
NA	TRBV7-6	TRBJ2-7	NA	CASSLRQGLGEQYF	TGTGCCAGCAGCTTAAGACAGGGACTAGGGGAGCAGTACTTC
TRBD2	TRBV18	TRBJ2-1	NA	CASSRTSGGANEQFF	TGTGCCAGCTCGCGGACTAGCGGGGGGGCCAATGAGCAGTTCTTC
TRBD1	TRBV5-1	TRBJ2-7	once	CASSLGQGALPWPYEQYF	TGCGCCAGCAGCCTCGGACAGGGAGCTCTACCTTGGCCCTACGAGCAGTACTTC
TRBD2	TRBV2	TRBJ2-1	once	CASSVSGRGPYNEQFF	TGTGCCAGCAGCGTTAGCGGGAGGGGCCCCTACAATGAGCAGTTCTTC
NA	TRBV6-5	TRBJ1-4	medium-sized	CASSREGEKLFF	TGTGCCAGCAGCAGGGAAGGTGAAAAACTGTTTTTT
TRBD2	TRBV6-4	TRBJ2-2	NA	CASSELADTGELFF	TGTGCCAGCAGTGAACTAGCGGACACCGGGGAGCTGTTTTTT
TRBD2	TRBV3-1/TRBV3-2	TRBJ2-7	NA	CASSQDSLAGSSYEQYF	TGTGCCAGCAGCCAAGATTCCTTAGCGGGAAGCTCCTACGAGCAGTACTTC
TRBD2	TRBV6-6	TRBJ2-4	NA	CASSYSSSGGNIQYF	TGTGCCAGCAGTTACTCCTCCTCGGGGGGGAACATTCAGTACTTC
NA	TRBV18	TRBJ1-3	NA	CASSPTSMWTSSGNTIYF	TGTGCCAGCTCACCGACGAGTATGTGGACAAGCTCTGGAAACACCATATATTTT
TRBD2	TRBV7-7	TRBJ2-1	NA	CASSLALSGSSYNEQFF	TGTGCCAGCAGCTTAGCGCTAAGCGGGAGTTCCTACAATGAGCAGTTCTTC
TRBD2	TRBV3-1/TRBV3-2	TRBJ2-4	NA	CASSQGLAVNIQYF	TGTGCCAGCAGCCAAGGGCTAGCGGTGAACATTCAGTACTTC
NA	TRBV7-9	TRBJ2-7	NA	CASSLKGAGAGEQYF	TGTGCCAGCAGCTTAAAGGGTGCAGGGGCTGGCGAGCAGTACTTC
NA	TRBV4-2	TRBJ1-1	NA	CASSQASGQNTEAFF	TGTGCCAGCAGCCAGGCTTCCGGACAGAACACTGAAGCTTTCTTT
NA	TRBV21-1	TRBJ1-2	NA	CASSVRGPTYF	TGTGCCAGCAGCGTAAGGGGCCCTACATACTTC
TRBD1	TRBV10-2	TRBJ1-5	NA	CASKQGQGTWSQHF	TGCGCCAGCAAACAGGGACAGGGAACTTGGTCCCAGCATTTT
TRBD2	TRBV4-1	TRBJ2-5	NA	CASSQDASGGRRETQYF	TGCGCCAGCAGCCAAGACGCAAGCGGGGGGCGACGGGAGACCCAGTACTTC
TRBD2	TRBV7-2	TRBJ2-7	few	CASSLLPAGVGEQYF	TGTGCCAGCAGCTTACTTCCAGCGGGAGTGGGCGAGCAGTACTTC
TRBD1	TRBV6-6	TRBJ2-2	NA	CASSYPGQGATGELFF	TGTGCCAGCAGTTACCCGGGACAGGGGGCGACCGGGGAGCTGTTTTTT
TRBD2	TRBV28	TRBJ2-5	NA	CASSSRKLNPTSGSLQETQYF	TGTGCCAGCAGTTCCCGAAAACTAAACCCGACTAGCGGGAGCCTCCAAGAGACCCAGTACTTC
TRBD2	TRBV27	TRBJ2-1	NA	CASSQGLAGGNEQFF	TGTGCCAGCAGTCAGGGACTAGCGGGGGGGAATGAGCAGTTCTTC
TRBD2	TRBV29-1	TRBJ2-1	once	CSVAPGRENNEQFF	TGCAGCGTGGCCCCCGGGCGGGAGAACAATGAGCAGTTCTTC
NA	TRBV23-1	TRBJ1-2	NA	CASSPVQVDTF	TGCGCCAGCAGTCCTGTACAAGTTGACACCTTC
TRBD1	TRBV2	TRBJ1-6	NA	CASSEARAGGNSPLHF	TGTGCCAGCAGTGAAGCGAGGGCAGGGGGTAATTCACCCCTCCACTTT